Each of the 11 T cell receptor beta chains below was sequenced from the same sample in a study of graft-versus-host responses after intestinal transplantation. The antigens of these receptors remain unknown. Here immunoSEQ multiplex PCR was the method, and the copy in TCRdb shows in-frame clones only, minus some. The table shows 90,000 to 130,000 clones, with just over 90% occurring only once. The material sequenced was unstimulated CD4+ T cells sorted from spleen or lymph node cells, taken before transplant. These TCRs come from a human donor who was the organ donor for an intestinal transplant.

The chain has TRBV7-2 and TRBJ2-2; 7 positions match TRBD2. The CDR3 length is 17 residues. CDR1 and CDR2 from the germline V gene are SGHTA and FQGNSA. With 2 bases clipped from V and 0 bases from J, the junction kept 6 bases outside the gene matches. The CDR3 DNA reads as TGTGCCAGCAGCTTAAATAGTCTAGCGGCGAACACCGGGGAGCTGTTTTTT. It encodes CASSLNSLAANTGELFF. The variable domain in full, completed from reference TRBV7-2 and TRBJ2-2, reads GAGVSQSPSNKVTEKGKDVELRCDPISGHTALYWYRQSLGQGLEFLIYFQGNSAPDKSGLPSDRFSAERTGGSVSTLTIQRTQQEDSAVYLCASSLNSLAANTGELFFGEGSRLTVL.

J is TRBJ2-5 and V is TRBV6-5, with D possibly matching TRBD2 (5 bases). Trimming cost V 5 bases and J 1 base, with 11 bases left between them. Germline values: CDR1 MNHEY, CDR2 SVGAGI. CDR3 size: 14 residues. In nucleotides, the CDR3 is TGTGCCAGCAGTGTTAGGGAGACCCAAGAGACCCAGTACTTC. Translation: CASSVRETQETQYF.

V usage is TRBV6-5 and J usage is TRBJ1-1, with D possibly TRBD1 on 6 matching bases. V lost 7 bases to trimming and J lost 3 bases, with 12 bases between them. Germline CDR1 and CDR2: MNHEY and SVGAGI. The CDR3 has 13 residues. The CDR3 DNA follows: TGTGCCAGCACCCCTAGGGGGGACACTGAAGCTTTCTTT. It encodes CASTPRGDTEAFF.

This clone was picked up a small number of times. This chain joins TRBV30 and TRBJ2-3; 10 positions match TRBD2. J gave up 7 bases and V 3 bases, and 7 bases lay outside the gene matches. The germline V gene has CDR1 GTSNPN and CDR2 SVGIG (reference sequence). The CDR3 sequence is 14 residues long. As DNA, the CDR3 is TGTGCCTGGAGGAAATGGACTAGCGGCAATACGCAGTATTTT. This codes for CAWRKWTSGNTQYF.

The chain joins TRBV11-3 to TRBJ2-3, with TRBD2 identical over 14 bases. Unmatched junction bases numbered 4, after V lost 5 bases and J lost 0 bases. Per germline, CDR1 SGHNT and CDR2 YENEEA. The CDR3 consists of 17 residues. The DNA of the CDR3 is TGTGCCAGCAGCCTCGGGACTAGCGGGAGTAGCACAGATACGCAGTATTTT. Its translation: CASSLGTSGSSTDTQYF.

The CDR3 loop is CASRPPEWYSPLHF. CDR3 nucleotides: TGTGCCAGCAGACCTCCGGAGTGGTATTCACCCCTCCACTTT. The chain is built from TRBV28 and TRBJ1-6; D ambiguous. CDR1 MDHEN and CDR2 SYDVKM come from the germline V gene. The ends were cut back, 6 bases at V and 8 bases at J, with 14 bases in the middle. The CDR3 totals 14 residues.

This clone has a single count. The chain employs TRBV6-1 and TRBJ2-1; TRBD2 matches 10 bases. CDR3 length equals 15 residues. V shed 6 bases and J 6 bases; nucleotides not matched to a gene: 8. CDR1 and CDR2 from the germline V gene are MNHNS and SASEGT. As DNA, the CDR3 is TGTGCCAGCAGCCTATCAGCGGGAGGGTTCAATGAGCAGTTCTTC. Its protein is CASSLSAGGFNEQFF.

The chain employs TRBV5-4 and TRBJ1-5; D remains ambiguous. V was shortened by 4 bases and J by 0 bases, with 11 bases between the two germline ends. Germline V CDR1 and CDR2: SGHNT, YYREEE (reference sequence). The CDR3 loop spans 15 amino acids. CDR3 sequence (DNA): TGTGCCAGCAGCCCAGACCCCTATAGCAATCAGCCCCAGCATTTT. Protein: CASSPDPYSNQPQHF.

The V gene is TRBV6-5, the J gene TRBJ2-1; 7 bases are shared with TRBD2. Germline-derived CDR1 and CDR2 are MNHEY and SVGAGI. The CDR3 is made up of 14 amino acids. V trimming: 5 bases; J trimming: 2 bases; junction bases outside the gene matches: 3. The CDR3 loop reads CASSRLAAYNEQFF. In nucleotides, the CDR3 is TGTGCCAGCAGTAGACTAGCAGCCTACAATGAGCAGTTCTTC.

J is TRBJ1-1 and V is TRBV7-9, with TRBD1 matching 9 bases. Germline V gene sequence: CDR1 SEHNR, CDR2 FQNEAQ (reference sequence). This CDR3 region has 13 residues. V gave up 5 bases and J gave up 6 bases; unmatched junction bases: 4. The CDR3 DNA follows: TGTGCCAGCAGCATCCGACAGGGGGCTGAAGCTTTCTTT. Translation: CASSIRQGAEAFF. The complete variable domain, with remaining parts taken from reference TRBV7-9 and TRBJ1-1, reads DTGVSQNPRHKITKRGQNVTFRCDPISEHNRLYWYRQTLGQGPEFLTYFQNEAQLEKSRLLSDRFSAERPKGSFSTLEIQRTEQGDSAMYLCASSIRQGAEAFFGQGTRLTVV.

The chain uses TRBV5-4 and TRBJ2-2; perhaps TRBD1 as D (5 bases). CDR1 and CDR2 from the germline V gene are SGHNT and YYREEE (reference sequence). V was pared by 7 bases and J by 0 bases, with 13 bases between. This CDR3 has 15 residues. The CDR3 spells CASRRQPTNTGELFF. The CDR3 DNA reads TGTGCCAGCCGGCGACAGCCAACGAACACCGGGGAGCTGTTTTTT.